This entry concerns a single T cell receptor (beta chain). Germline assignment: CDR1 ENHRY and CDR2 SYGVKD. This CDR3 spans 15 amino acids. V was cut by 0 bases and J by 2 bases, with 10 bases left in between. This sample is drawn from a study of T-cell reconstitution after alpha-beta-depleted transplantation in children. Library preparation (for TCRbeta) was performed with unique molecular identifiers. TCRdb reprocessed the PCR reads with MiXCR, giving one entry per CDR3 protein. The table lists approximately 520,000 distinct CDR3 sequences, approximately 30% of them singletons. This specimen was PBMCs from the stem cell graft donor, taken from the stem cell graft. The chain is built from TRBV10-3 and TRBJ1-1; unclear D gene. This clonotype was obtained from a human donor who donated a stem cell graft to a child with aplastic anemia. Here the CDR3 reads CAISESADLNTEAFF. The CDR3, as DNA: TGTGCCATCAGTGAGTCTGCGGATTTAAACACTGAAGCTTTCTTT.